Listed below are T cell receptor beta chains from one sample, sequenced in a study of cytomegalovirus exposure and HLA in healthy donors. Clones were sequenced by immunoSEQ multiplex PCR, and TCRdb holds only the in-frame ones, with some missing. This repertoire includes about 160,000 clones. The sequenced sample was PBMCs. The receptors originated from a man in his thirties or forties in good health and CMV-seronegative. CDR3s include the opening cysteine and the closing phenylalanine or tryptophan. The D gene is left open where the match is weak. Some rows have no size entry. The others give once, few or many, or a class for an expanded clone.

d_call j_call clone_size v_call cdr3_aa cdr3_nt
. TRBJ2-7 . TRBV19 CASSISGYEQYF TGTGCCAGTAGTATTTCGGGGTACGAGCAGTACTTC
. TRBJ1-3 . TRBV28 CASSLSWATIYF TGTGCCAGCAGTTTATCCTGGGCTACCATATATTTT
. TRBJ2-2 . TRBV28 CASSLLSRLFF TGTGCCAGCAGTTTATTGAGCCGGTTGTTTTTT
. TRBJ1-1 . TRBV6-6 CASSYSRVENTEAFF TGTGCCAGCAGTTACTCGAGAGTAGAGAACACTGAAGCTTTCTTT
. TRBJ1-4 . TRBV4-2 CASSQAIQGRGEKLFF TGTGCCAGCAGCCAAGCAATACAGGGACGGGGTGAAAAACTGTTTTTT
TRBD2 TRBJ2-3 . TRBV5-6 CASSFSPGLAGVGDTQYF TGTGCCAGCAGCTTTTCACCGGGACTAGCGGGAGTTGGAGATACGCAGTATTTT
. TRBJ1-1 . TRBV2 CASRRTDREAFF TGTGCCAGCAGGCGGACCGACAGGGAAGCTTTCTTT
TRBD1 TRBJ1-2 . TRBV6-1 CASMGRAGGNYGYTF TGTGCCAGCATGGGCCGGGCAGGGGGCAACTATGGCTACACCTTC
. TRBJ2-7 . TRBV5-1 CASSFGTSTYEQYF TGCGCCAGCAGCTTCGGGACTTCCACCTACGAGCAGTACTTC
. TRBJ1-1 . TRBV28 CASRGTGRPNTEAFF TGTGCCAGCCGAGGAACGGGGAGGCCGAACACTGAAGCTTTCTTT
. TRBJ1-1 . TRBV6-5 CASSTPGNAFF TGTGCCAGCAGTACCCCCGGGAATGCTTTCTTT
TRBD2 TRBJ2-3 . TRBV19 CASSQGLAGETDTQYF TGTGCCAGTAGCCAAGGACTAGCGGGAGAGACAGATACGCAGTATTTT
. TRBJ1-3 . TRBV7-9 CASSPGGGSGNTIYF TGTGCCAGCAGCCCCGGCGGAGGCTCTGGAAACACCATATATTTT
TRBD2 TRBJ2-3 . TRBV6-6 CASGSSGTNTQYF TGTGCCAGCGGATCTAGCGGAACCAATACGCAGTATTTT
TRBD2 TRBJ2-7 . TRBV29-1 CSVRDQVAGNYEQYF TGCAGCGTCCGAGACCAGGTAGCGGGTAACTACGAGCAGTACTTC
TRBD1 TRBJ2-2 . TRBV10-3 CAIGQGEFANTGELFF TGTGCCATCGGACAGGGCGAGTTCGCGAACACCGGGGAGCTGTTTTTT
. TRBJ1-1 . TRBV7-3 CASSLQGGDTEAFF TGTGCCAGCAGCTTACAGGGTGGGGACACTGAAGCTTTCTTT
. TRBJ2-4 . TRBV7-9 CASSYGGQGYIQYF TGTGCCAGCAGCTATGGAGGGCAGGGATACATTCAGTACTTC
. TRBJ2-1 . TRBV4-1 CASSQDFFLSSYNEQFF TGCGCCAGCAGCCAAGATTTTTTCCTCAGCTCCTACAATGAGCAGTTCTTC
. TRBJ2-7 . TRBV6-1 CASSEGQNYEQYF TGTGCCAGCAGTGAGGGACAAAACTACGAGCAGTACTTC
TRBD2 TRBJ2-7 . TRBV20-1 CSASGGWEQYF TGCAGTGCCAGCGGGGGTTGGGAGCAGTACTTC
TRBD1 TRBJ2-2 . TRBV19 CASSSTGGAYTGELFF TGTGCCAGTAGTTCTACAGGGGGCGCATACACCGGGGAGCTGTTTTTT
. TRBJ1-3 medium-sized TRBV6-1 CASSVSPDRPGNTIYF TGTGCCAGCAGTGTGTCTCCCGACAGGCCTGGAAACACCATATATTTT
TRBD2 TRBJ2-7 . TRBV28 CASRGLAGVWYF TGTGCCAGCAGGGGACTAGCGGGAGTTTGGTACTTC
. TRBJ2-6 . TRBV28 CASSLLGDSGANVLTF TGTGCCAGCAGCCTTTTGGGCGACTCTGGGGCCAACGTCCTGACTTTC
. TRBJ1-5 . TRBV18 CASSPSGDNQPQHF TGTGCCAGCTCACCTTCAGGGGACAATCAGCCCCAGCATTTT
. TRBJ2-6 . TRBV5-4 CASSSQGSGANVLTF TGTGCCAGCAGCTCACAGGGCTCTGGGGCCAACGTCCTGACTTTC
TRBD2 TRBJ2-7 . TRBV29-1 CSVTGTSGSYEQYF TGCAGCGTTACCGGGACTAGCGGGAGCTACGAGCAGTACTTC
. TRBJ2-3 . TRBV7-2 CASSLGQSTDTQYF TGTGCCAGCAGCTTGGGACAAAGCACAGATACGCAGTATTTT
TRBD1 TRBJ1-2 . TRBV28 CASDRGSYGYTF TGTGCCAGCGACAGGGGGAGTTATGGCTACACCTTC
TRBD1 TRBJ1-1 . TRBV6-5 CASSPGDRGRVAFF TGTGCCAGCAGCCCCGGGGACAGGGGGCGGGTAGCTTTCTTT
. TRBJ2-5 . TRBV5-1 CASSLRHRAGSSQETQYF TGCGCCAGCAGCTTGAGGCATCGGGCCGGGAGTAGCCAAGAGACCCAGTACTTC
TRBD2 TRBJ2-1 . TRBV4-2 CASSPIGLAAEPSYNEQFF TGTGCCAGCAGCCCAATAGGACTAGCGGCCGAACCCTCCTACAATGAGCAGTTCTTC
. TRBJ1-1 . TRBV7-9 CASSLASGAGTEAFF TGTGCCAGCAGCTTAGCGTCAGGGGCTGGCACTGAAGCTTTCTTT
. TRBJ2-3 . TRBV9 CASSVALQGASTDTQYF TGTGCCAGCAGCGTAGCTTTACAGGGAGCTAGCACAGATACGCAGTATTTT
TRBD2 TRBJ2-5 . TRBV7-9 CASSSGTSGRGGQETQYF TGTGCCAGCAGTTCCGGGACTAGCGGGAGGGGGGGCCAAGAGACCCAGTACTTC
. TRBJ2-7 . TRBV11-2 CASSLGRTVYYEQYF TGTGCCAGCAGCTTAGGGAGGACAGTGTACTACGAGCAGTACTTC
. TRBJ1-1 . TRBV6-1 CASTPSRAFF TGTGCCAGCACTCCTAGTAGGGCTTTCTTT
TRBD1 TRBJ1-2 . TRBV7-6 CASSLLAGQEIYGYTF TGTGCCAGCAGCTTACTTGCGGGACAGGAGATCTATGGCTACACCTTC
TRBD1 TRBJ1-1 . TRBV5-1 CASSLWPRTGGRDTEAFF TGCGCCAGCAGCTTGTGGCCACGGACAGGGGGACGAGACACTGAAGCTTTCTTT